This T cell receptor beta chain was sequenced during a study of identical twins. General study results and limits: Zero-insertion analyses were open to partial confounding by invariant MAIT and iNKT cells. Twin pairs' shared out-of-frame alpha sequences were enriched in low generation probability. Beta out-of-frame sequences displayed a weaker excess of sharing between twins.

One entry per CDR3 protein, called by TCRdb with MiXCR from the 5' RACE reads. The profile shows a few hundred thousand distinct CDR3 sequences, more than 9% of them singletons. CDR1 is LGHDT, CDR2 YNNKEL, per germline (reference sequence). The V and J ends lost 0 bases and 5 bases respectively, with 4 bases between them. The CDR3 is 12 amino acids. On this clonotype: Its antigen is unidentified.

These records were also assigned to another study, of yellow fever vaccine responses in identical twins.

The source of this sequence is a woman between 18 and 29 years old in good health. Material for sequencing was CD8+ T cells sorted from blood. The chain is built from TRBV3-1 and TRBJ2-5; no reliable D call. The CDR3 DNA reads TGTGCCAGCAGCCAAGAGTCGGAGACCCAGTACTTC. It codes for CASSQESETQYF.